These 6 T cell receptor beta chains originate from one sample sequenced in a study of T cell repertoires in cytomegalovirus infection. The antigens these receptors bind are not known. TCRdb used MiXCR to reprocess the reads, holding one entry per CDR3 protein. The sample lists about 830,000 distinct CDR3 sequences, less than 35% occurring once. This material consisted of cultured CD8+ T cells from PBMCs, taken from culture after CMV antigen stimulation. The receptor set was obtained from a human donor in good health (CMV status not recorded). Some clones in this sample may be carry-over from other donors' samples.

This clonotype was detected a few times. This chain connects TRBV7-2 to TRBJ1-2; no clear D. The germline V gene has CDR1 SGHTA and CDR2 FQGNSA. With 5 bases removed from V and 7 bases from J, the gap between germline ends came to 26 bases. CDR3 size: 17 residues. CDR3 in amino acids: CASSPPLLSYTAGGYTF. The CDR3 region has the DNA TGTGCCAGCAGCCCACCCCTCCTCTCTTACACTGCCGGTGGCTACACCTTC. Based on the CDR3 plus reference TRBV7-2 and TRBJ1-2, the full variable domain is GAGVSQSPSNKVTEKGKDVELRCDPISGHTALYWYRQSLGQGLEFLIYFQGNSAPDKSGLPSDRFSAERTGGSVSTLTIQRTQQEDSAVYLCASSPPLLSYTAGGYTFGSGTRLTVV.

This clonotype was counted a few times. The V gene is TRBV10-3, the J gene TRBJ2-7; D call uncertain. This CDR3 spans 12 amino acids. Per the germline V gene, CDR1 is ENHRY and CDR2 is SYGVKD. Trimming pared 0 bases from V and 5 bases from J, leaving 5 bases between. CDR3 residues: CAISESRDEQYF. The CDR3 DNA reads TGTGCCATCAGTGAGTCTCGGGACGAGCAGTACTTC.

The table lists this clonotype with a few counts. V is TRBV10-3 and J is TRBJ2-1; D may correspond to TRBD1 or TRBD2 (6 bases each). The V and J ends lost 6 bases and 9 bases respectively, with 27 bases between them. The length of the CDR3 is 17 residues. CDR1 and CDR2 (germline): ENHRY, SYGVKD. The CDR3 reads CAISPTGASNPLGEQFF. Written as DNA, the CDR3 is TGTGCCATCAGCCCCACGGGGGCTAGTAACCCCCTAGGTGAGCAGTTCTTC.

This clonotype was recorded a few times. The chain is built from TRBV6-2 or TRBV6-3 and TRBJ2-2, with 12 positions matching TRBD2. V shed 5 bases, J shed 5 bases, and the junction held 15 bases outside the gene matches. CDR1 and CDR2 from the germline V gene are MNHEY and SVGEGT. CDR3 size: 19 residues. In nucleotides, the CDR3 is TGTGCCAGCAGTCCGGAGACTAGCGGGAGAACCCCGGGAACCGGGGAGCTGTTTTTT. Amino acids: CASSPETSGRTPGTGELFF.

This clonotype was observed a few times. V is TRBV7-6 and J is TRBJ1-2; TRBD1 is a possible D gene (6 bases). V was clipped by 1 base and J by 3 bases, with 21 bases between them. The CDR3 spans 18 residues. CDR1 SGHVS and CDR2 FNYEAQ come from the germline V gene. The CDR3: CASSLGGYPTGADYGYTF. The DNA for the CDR3 is TGTGCCAGCAGCTTAGGGGGTTACCCGACAGGCGCCGACTATGGCTACACCTTC.

This clonotype occurred many times. This chain connects TRBV6-5 to TRBJ2-3; D is ambiguous. This CDR3 has 14 residues. Germline loops: CDR1 MNHEY, CDR2 SVGAGI. The V end was cut by 6 bases, the J end by 2 bases, with 12 bases between. CDR3 residues: CASRGILPTDTQYF. DNA for the CDR3: TGTGCCAGCAGGGGGATCCTTCCCACAGATACGCAGTATTTT.